This entry lists 26 T cell receptor beta chains sequenced from one sample in a study of technical replicates of blood from several donors. Data came from immunoSEQ multiplex PCR; TCRdb stores just in-frame clones and leaves some out. Seen here are about 88,000 clones, around 95% observed once, and the top ten hold 0.34%. The sample taken for sequencing was T cells isolated from PBMCs. These receptors all stem from a human donor in good health.

CDR3 in DNA: TGTGCCAGCAGCTTGACAGGAAATCAGCCCCAGCATTTT. This translates into CASSLTGNQPQHF. The rearrangement links TRBV9 to TRBJ1-5, with a weak D call TRBD1 (6 bases). Germline V CDR1 and CDR2: SGDLS, YYNGEE. The CDR3 contains 13 residues. Trimming took off 4 bases at V and 4 bases at J, with 9 bases between the two ends. Full variable domain (outside the CDR3, taken from reference TRBV9 and TRBJ1-5): DSGVTQTPKHLITATGQRVTLRCSPRSGDLSVYWYQQSLDQGLQFLIQYYNGEERAKGNILERFSAQQFPDLHSELNLSSLELGDSALYFCASSLTGNQPQHFGDGTRLSIL.

CDR3 sequence: CASSRAGQNEQYF. CDR3 in DNA: TGTGCCAGCAGCAGAGCGGGGCAGAACGAGCAGTACTTC. This chain uses TRBV9 with TRBJ2-7, with TRBD2 identical over 7 bases. Germline CDR1 is SGDLS and CDR2 is YYNGEE. Germline trimming cut 4 bases from V and 5 bases from J; bases unmatched to any gene: 6. CDR3 length equals 13 residues.

The chain is built from TRBV27 and TRBJ2-3; possibly TRBD1 for D (6 bases). CDR3 size: 14 residues. Trimming cost V 4 bases and J 3 bases, with 11 bases left between them. The germline V gene has CDR1 MNHEY and CDR2 SMNVEV (reference sequence). In nucleotides, the CDR3 is TGTGCCAGCAGTTCACGGCAGGGGACAGATACGCAGTATTTT. The encoded protein is CASSSRQGTDTQYF.

This rearrangement joins TRBV5-8 to TRBJ1-2; D is undetermined. Deletions cut 7 bases from V and 2 bases from J, with 15 bases between. The CDR3 sequence is 14 residues long. The germline V gene encodes CDR1 SGHTS and CDR2 YDEGEE. The CDR3 loop is CASQTGFRNYGYTF. The CDR3 DNA follows: TGTGCCAGCCAGACGGGGTTTCGGAACTATGGCTACACCTTC.

This chain joins TRBV28 and TRBJ1-4, with 7 bases fitting TRBD1. CDR3 length equals 15 residues. Per germline, CDR1 MDHEN and CDR2 SYDVKM. With V trimmed by 5 bases and J by 7 bases, 10 bases remained unmatched. CDR3 sequence: CASSTDRESREKLFF. CDR3 DNA sequence: TGTGCCAGCAGTACCGACAGGGAGAGTCGTGAAAAACTGTTTTTT.

V is TRBV5-1 and J is TRBJ1-2; tentative D call: TRBD1 (6 bases). CDR1 and CDR2 (germline): SGHRS, YFSETQ. There are 14 residues in the CDR3. The V and J ends lost 4 bases and 2 bases respectively, with 12 bases between them. CDR3 nucleotides: TGCGCCAGCAGCAGGGACACCACCAACTATGGCTACACCTTC. It codes for CASSRDTTNYGYTF.

In this sample, this clone turned up once. The chain uses TRBV5-4 and TRBJ2-3; 8 positions agree with TRBD2. V shed 4 bases and J 3 bases; nucleotides not matched to a gene: 4. The CDR3 runs to 14 residues. The germline V gene encodes CDR1 SGHNT and CDR2 YYREEE (reference sequence). Here the CDR3 DNA reads TGTGCCAGCAGCAAAAGCGGGAGTACAGATACGCAGTATTTT. It specifies CASSKSGSTDTQYF.

The chain employs TRBV2 and TRBJ1-6; D gene uncertain. CDR3 size: 11 residues. Trimming stripped 5 bases from V and 9 bases from J, with 5 bases between. Per germline, CDR1 SNHLY and CDR2 FYNNEI. The CDR3 DNA reads as TGTGCCAGCAGTCCCGGTTCACCCCTCCACTTT. Encoded protein: CASSPGSPLHF.

This chain connects TRBV5-1 to TRBJ1-1; TRBD1 might be the D (6 bases). With 4 bases removed from V and 3 bases from J, the gap between germline ends came to 16 bases. Germline values: CDR1 SGHRS, CDR2 YFSETQ. The CDR3 totals 15 residues. The CDR3 sequence is CASSPERGGDTEAFF. In nucleotides, the CDR3 is TGCGCCAGCAGCCCAGAGAGGGGGGGGGACACTGAAGCTTTCTTT.

V is TRBV9 and J is TRBJ2-5; 7 bases align to TRBD1. The length of the CDR3 is 15 residues. Germline-derived CDR1 and CDR2 are SGDLS and YYNGEE. Trimming cost V 4 bases and J 2 bases; bases outside gene matches: 8. CDR3 nucleotide sequence: TGTGCCAGCAGCAAGACAGGGATCTTTCAAGAGACCCAGTACTTC. Translation gives CASSKTGIFQETQYF.

This clone was observed a single time. The CDR3 reads CASSWTGVQPYEQYF. The CDR3 region has the DNA TGTGCCAGTAGCTGGACAGGGGTCCAGCCCTACGAGCAGTACTTC. V gene TRBV19 combines with J gene TRBJ2-7, with TRBD1 identical over 9 bases. Trimming cost V 6 bases and J 2 bases; bases outside gene matches: 8. CDR1 and CDR2 from the germline V gene are LNHDA and SQIVND (reference sequence). The CDR3 consists of 15 residues. Drawing the rest from reference TRBV19 and TRBJ2-7, the complete variable domain is DGGITQSPKYLFRKEGQNVTLSCEQNLNHDAMYWYRQDPGQGLRLIYYSQIVNDFQKGDIAEGYSVSREKKESFPLTVTSAQKNPTAFYLCASSWTGVQPYEQYFGPGTRLTVT.

The rearrangement uses TRBV6-5 and TRBJ2-1; tentatively, D is TRBD1 (6 bases). The CDR3 contains 14 residues. In germline, CDR1 is MNHEY, CDR2 SVGAGI. With 7 bases removed from V and 7 bases from J, the gap between germline ends came to 17 bases. This chain's CDR3 is CASTSYTGKNEQFF. CDR3 sequence (DNA): TGTGCCAGCACCTCTTACACAGGGAAGAATGAGCAGTTCTTC.

The genes are TRBV2 and TRBJ1-2; TRBD1 might be the D (5 bases). Germline V lookup: CDR1 SNHLY, CDR2 FYNNEI. The CDR3 is 12 amino acids. The V and J ends lost 4 bases and 5 bases respectively, with 8 bases between them. DNA of the CDR3: TGTGCCAGCAGTGGACAGTCGTATGGCTACACCTTC. It yields the protein CASSGQSYGYTF.

This chain links TRBV18 with TRBJ2-3, with D possibly matching TRBD2 (5 bases). Germline V gene lookup returns CDR1 KGHSH and CDR2 LQKENI. Trimming shortened V by 4 bases and J by 1 base, and 9 bases separated the two germline ends. The CDR3 extends over 14 amino acids. The CDR3 DNA is TGTGCCAGCTCACAACAGAGGGGCACAGATACGCAGTATTTT. Amino acids: CASSQQRGTDTQYF.

The V and J genes are TRBV6-1 and TRBJ1-5, with D tentatively TRBD1 (5 bases). Germline V gives CDR1 MNHNS, CDR2 SASEGT. The germline V and J ends were trimmed by 7 bases and 2 bases, with 12 bases remaining between them. CDR3 length: 14 amino acids. This CDR3 is CASTGNPGNQPQHF. DNA for the CDR3: TGTGCCAGCACAGGGAATCCGGGCAATCAGCCCCAGCATTTT.

The V and J genes are TRBV4-3 and TRBJ2-7; a weak D match, TRBD2 (6 bases). In germline, CDR1 is LGHNA, CDR2 YSLEER. The CDR3 is 16 residues long. The V gene lost 5 bases and the J gene lost 7 bases, with 24 bases spanning the gap. The CDR3 loop is CASSYDLAATAGEQYF. In DNA, the CDR3 is TGCGCCAGCAGCTATGACTTAGCGGCCACAGCCGGTGAGCAGTACTTC.

This chain connects TRBV6-1 to TRBJ2-1, with 9 positions matching TRBD2. Trimming took 8 bases from V and 4 from J; bases not matched to a gene: 9. Germline values: CDR1 MNHNS, CDR2 SASEGT. CDR3 length: 15 amino acids. This chain's CDR3 is CASGRIAGVYNEQFF. CDR3 sequence (DNA): TGTGCCAGCGGACGAATAGCGGGAGTGTACAATGAGCAGTTCTTC.

The chain couples TRBV19 to TRBJ1-5; tentatively, D is TRBD1 (5 bases). The V end was cut by 2 bases, the J end by 5 bases, with 13 bases between. Looked up from germline, CDR1 is LNHDA and CDR2 is SQIVND (reference sequence). This CDR3 has 15 residues. CDR3 amino acids: CASSITIRDYQPQHF. The CDR3 DNA reads TGTGCCAGTAGTATAACTATCAGGGACTATCAGCCCCAGCATTTT.

The V and J genes are TRBV28 and TRBJ2-2; 8 bases align to TRBD2. V trimming: 6 bases; J trimming: 6 bases; junction bases outside the gene matches: 15. Per the germline V gene, CDR1 is MDHEN and CDR2 is SYDVKM. This CDR3 region has 17 residues. In DNA form, the CDR3 reads TGTGCCAGCAGCAAAGCGGGAGCCCGGTCTCGAGCCGGGGAGCTGTTTTTT. Encoded protein: CASSKAGARSRAGELFF. The entire variable domain, with the rest obtained from reference TRBV28 and TRBJ2-2, is as follows: DVKVTQSSRYLVKRTGEKVFLECVQDMDHENMFWYRQDPGLGLRLIYFSYDVKMKEKGDIPEGYSVSREKKERFSLILESASTNQTSMYLCASSKAGARSRAGELFFGEGSRLTVL.

The rearrangement links TRBV4-1 to TRBJ2-3; 9 bases align to TRBD2. The V gene end was trimmed by 1 base and the J gene end by 3 bases; junction bases not matched to a gene: 8. Germline values: CDR1 MGHRA, CDR2 YSYEKL. This CDR3 is built from 17 residues. CDR3 sequence: CASSQAGGRAITDTQYF. In DNA form, the CDR3 reads TGCGCCAGCAGCCAAGCAGGCGGGAGGGCCATAACAGATACGCAGTATTTT.

The J gene is TRBJ2-7, the V gene TRBV14; 9 nucleotides align to TRBD2. Germline CDR1 SGHDN, CDR2 FVKESK. V lost 4 bases, J lost 2 bases, and 6 bases stayed unmatched. The CDR3 spans 15 residues. The CDR3 loop is CASSLTSGFTYEQYF. As DNA, the CDR3 is TGTGCCAGCAGCCTAACTAGCGGGTTTACCTACGAGCAGTACTTC. The variable domain in full, completed from reference TRBV14 and TRBJ2-7, reads EAGVTQFPSHSVIEKGQTVTLRCDPISGHDNLYWYRRVMGKEIKFLLHFVKESKQDESGMPNNRFLAERTGGTYSTLKVQPAELEDSGVYFCASSLTSGFTYEQYFGPGTRLTVT.

This clone was observed once. This rearrangement joins TRBV30 to TRBJ2-1; D remains ambiguous. Germline V gives CDR1 GTSNPN, CDR2 SVGIG (reference sequence). The CDR3 spans 12 residues. Trimming took 8 bases from V and 7 from J, leaving 15 bases between them. CDR3 DNA sequence: TGTGCCCGATTAGTGACGAGGAATGAGCAGTTCTTC. Translating it yields CARLVTRNEQFF. Full variable domain (outside the CDR3, taken from reference TRBV30 and TRBJ2-1): SQTIHQWPATLVQPVGSPLSLECTVEGTSNPNLYWYRQAAGRGLQLLFYSVGIGQISSEVPQNLSASRPQDRQFILSSKKLLLSDSGFYLCARLVTRNEQFFGPGTRLTVL.

V and J are TRBV5-6 and TRBJ2-1; 10 bases map to TRBD2. The CDR3 has 17 residues. The junction had 17 bases not matched to a gene; V was cut back by 4 bases and J by 10 bases. The germline CDR1 and CDR2 sequences are SGHDT and YYEEEE. CDR3: CASSRRNILAGVREQFF. The CDR3 coding sequence is TGTGCCAGCAGCCGCCGAAACATTCTAGCGGGAGTGAGGGAGCAGTTCTTC.

This clone was detected only once. This chain uses TRBV18 with TRBJ2-1, with D unclear. The CDR3 is made up of 15 amino acids. V lost 2 bases, J lost 0 bases, and 8 bases lay in between. Germline CDR1 KGHSH, CDR2 LQKENI. The CDR3 DNA reads TGTGCCAGCTCACCAGCGAGGAGCTCCTACAATGAGCAGTTCTTC. The encoded protein is CASSPARSSYNEQFF.

This chain connects TRBV7-9 to TRBJ2-1; TRBD2 agrees at 8 bases. Germline loops: CDR1 SEHNR, CDR2 FQNEAQ (reference sequence). The CDR3 length is 12 residues. The trim removed 1 base at V and 14 bases at J, leaving 4 bases unmatched. Here the CDR3 reads CASSLEGLEKFF. In DNA, the CDR3 is TGTGCCAGCAGCTTAGAGGGACTAGAAAAGTTCTTC.

The rearrangement uses TRBV15 and TRBJ2-7, with 7 bases aligning to TRBD2. The CDR3 extends over 14 amino acids. Germline CDR1 and CDR2: LNHNV and YYDKDF (reference sequence). V dropped 1 base and J dropped 6; count of bases not matched to a gene: 6. The CDR3 is CATSRGGGGSEQYF. Written as DNA, the CDR3 is TGTGCCACCAGCAGAGGTGGGGGAGGGAGCGAGCAGTACTTC.